A selection of T cell receptor beta chains follows, all from one sample in a study of T cells in localized non-small cell lung cancer. The method was immunoSEQ multiplex PCR; TCRdb's version includes in-frame clones alone and lacks a portion of them. The sample carries around 41,000 clones, around 87% recorded once. The material sequenced was peripheral blood, taken before any cancer treatment. These receptors all come from a woman aged 18 to 55 with stage III lung adenocarcinoma. Each CDR3 is given with its conserved first and last residue.

TRBV19,CASNRGALNTEAFF
TRBV6-1,CASSEGTENIQYF
TRBV5-1,CASSLAVGQVNTEAFF
TRBV4-2,CASSQESGVQRGSYNEQFF
TRBV7-3,CASSLTGPYNEQFF
TRBV6-5,CASSLLEGNTEAFF
TRBV19,CASRIDRAGNTIYF
TRBV7-9,CASSSLLAGQAYEQYF
TRBV7-6,CASSLEGDEQYF
TRBV13,CASSRGGVTTNSPLHF
TRBV14,CASSQVQVPAFF
TRBV13,CASSSLAGGPETQYF
TRBV6-6,CASSWEGVNSPLHF
TRBV11-2,CASSTRPERTDTQYF
TRBV7-8,CASSLLTGGNYGYTF
TRBV9,CASSVVVGTGELFF
TRBV6-5,CASSPGEAGNTIYF
TRBV9,CASSAGTGGGETQYF
TRBV6-1,CASSETSGGAGELFF
TRBV5-4,CASSLGLAQETQYF
TRBV10-3,CAISGTGTYEQYF
TRBV5-4,CASTAQGYTGELFF
TRBV6-1,CASRVAGGTDTQYF
TRBV7-9,CASSLDRGVQFF
TRBV11-2,CASSLSRGGSFF
TRBV5-4,CASSLLPGQGTGELFF
TRBV6-6,CASSYQRPQETQYF
TRBV2,CASRRDANIQYF
TRBV5-6,CASSLVGRVNGYTF